What follows describes a single TCR beta chain. Its antigen is as yet unknown. This CDR3 is 15 amino acids long. The germline V gene has CDR1 LNHDA and CDR2 SQIVND (reference sequence). V gave up 6 bases and J gave up 7 bases; unmatched junction bases: 13. In the source study's methods: Junction-only sequences without quality scores were provided by ImmunoSEQ, so filtering was different. Profiled with immunoSEQ multiplex PCR; TCRdb holds only in-frame clones, not every one. From that table come the V and J calls and clone size; the DNA was used to work out D and trimming. The table shows about 770,000 clones, with roughly 72% occurring only once. This entry belongs to a study of shared clonotypes between healthy human individuals. The study's findings and limits: Shared clonotypes across all four donors exceeded non-shared ones in generation probability.

The receptor was derived from a woman aged 25 to 39 in good health. Sequenced sample: memory CD4+ T cells sorted from blood. Subset indicated: CD45RA-negative fraction. The chain is built from TRBV19 and TRBJ2-5; 8 positions match TRBD2. CDR3 in DNA: TGTGCCAGTAGCTCGCCGGGACTAGGGTTGGCGACCCAGTACTTC. It translates to CASSSPGLGLATQYF.